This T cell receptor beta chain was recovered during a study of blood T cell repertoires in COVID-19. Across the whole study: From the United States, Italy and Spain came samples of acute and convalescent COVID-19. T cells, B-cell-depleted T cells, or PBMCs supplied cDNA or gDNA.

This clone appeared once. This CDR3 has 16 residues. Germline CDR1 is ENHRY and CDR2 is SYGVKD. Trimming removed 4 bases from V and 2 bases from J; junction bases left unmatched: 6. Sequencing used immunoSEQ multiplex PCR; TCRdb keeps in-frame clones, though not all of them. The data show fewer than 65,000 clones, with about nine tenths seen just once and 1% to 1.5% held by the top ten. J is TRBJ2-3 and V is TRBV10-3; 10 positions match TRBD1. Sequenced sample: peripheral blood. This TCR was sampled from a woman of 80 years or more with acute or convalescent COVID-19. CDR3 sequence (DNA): TGTGCCATCAGTGGGCGACAGGGGGCCCTCACAGATACGCAGTATTTT. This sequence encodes CAISGRQGALTDTQYF.